These 20 T cell receptor beta chains came from one sample sequenced in a study of blood T cell repertoires in COVID-19. Some clones are missing from TCRdb's copy, which holds only in-frame ones; the method was immunoSEQ multiplex PCR. The sample lists around 220,000 clones; 84% were seen once. The sequencing sample was made of PBMCs or T cells enriched from blood (not recorded which). The origin of the receptors is a woman aged 35 to 49 who had recovered from COVID-19.

This clone was seen only a few times. V is TRBV7-2 and J is TRBJ1-2; 8 bases fit TRBD1. The J segment lost 3 bases and the V segment lost 6 bases, leaving 3 bases of the junction unmatched. This CDR3 spans 13 amino acids. Germline CDR1 and CDR2: SGHTA and FQGNSA. CDR3 DNA sequence: TGTGCCAGCAGTCCGGACAGGGACTATGGCTACACCTTC. It translates to CASSPDRDYGYTF.

The chain employs TRBV7-6 and TRBJ2-5; D is unresolved. This CDR3 is built from 16 residues. Germline V lookup: CDR1 SGHVS, CDR2 FNYEAQ. Trimming took off 0 bases at V and 0 bases at J, with 11 bases between the two ends. The CDR3 sequence is CASSLAHSYYQETQYF. As DNA, the CDR3 is TGTGCCAGCAGCTTAGCGCATAGCTACTACCAAGAGACCCAGTACTTC.

This clone was detected a few times. This chain joins TRBV7-2 and TRBJ2-5; 11 bases are a match to TRBD2. The CDR3 runs 15 residues. J gave up 5 bases and V 2 bases, and 4 bases lay outside the gene matches. The germline CDR1 and CDR2 sequences are SGHTA and FQGNSA. The CDR3 spells CASSLTSGSGETQYF. CDR3 DNA sequence: TGTGCCAGCAGCTTAACTAGCGGGAGCGGGGAGACCCAGTACTTC. The entire variable domain, with the rest obtained from reference TRBV7-2 and TRBJ2-5, is as follows: GAGVSQSPSNKVTEKGKDVELRCDPISGHTALYWYRQSLGQGLEFLIYFQGNSAPDKSGLPSDRFSAERTGGSVSTLTIQRTQQEDSAVYLCASSLTSGSGETQYFGPGTRLLVL.

V and J are TRBV11-2 and TRBJ2-1; 10 nucleotides line up with TRBD2. This CDR3 region has 17 residues. J was trimmed by 2 bases and V by 5 bases; bases with no gene match: 9. Germline loops: CDR1 SGHAT, CDR2 FQNNGV. The CDR3 is CASSPQTTSGAYNEQFF. CDR3 DNA: TGTGCCAGCAGCCCTCAAACCACTAGCGGGGCCTACAATGAGCAGTTCTTC.

The rearrangement links TRBV5-1 to TRBJ1-4; D may be TRBD1 (6 bases). Per the germline V gene, CDR1 is SGHRS and CDR2 is YFSETQ. This CDR3 is built from 18 residues. V was clipped by 3 bases and J by 8 bases, with 26 bases between them. Here the CDR3 DNA reads TGCGCCAGCAGCTCGCAGAGGCAGGGGCGAACCTCGGGCGAAAAACTGTTTTTT. Its protein is CASSSQRQGRTSGEKLFF. Complete variable domain (other parts from reference TRBV5-1 and TRBJ1-4): KAGVTQTPRYLIKTRGQQVTLSCSPISGHRSVSWYQQTPGQGLQFLFEYFSETQRNKGNFPGRFSGRQFSNSRSEMNVSTLELGDSALYLCASSSQRQGRTSGEKLFFGSGTQLSVL.

This clone was recorded a few times. The rearrangement links TRBV7-9 to TRBJ2-2; 9 positions match TRBD1. CDR1 and CDR2 from the germline V gene are SEHNR and FQNEAQ (reference sequence). V lost 2 bases and J lost 5; bases outside the gene matches: 6. The length of the CDR3 is 16 residues. For the CDR3, the DNA is TGTGCCAGCAGCTTACCCCGACAGGGGGAGACCGGGGAGCTGTTTTTT. Its protein is CASSLPRQGETGELFF.

The CDR3 here is CASSLDRWNTGELFF. CDR3 nucleotide sequence: TGTGCCAGCAGCCTGGACAGGTGGAACACCGGGGAGCTGTTTTTT. The gene calls are TRBV7-2 and TRBJ2-2, with TRBD1 identical over 7 bases. This CDR3 has 15 residues. Germline assignment: CDR1 SGHTA and CDR2 FQGNSA. The trim removed 5 bases at V and 1 base at J, leaving 4 bases unmatched.

The chain joins TRBV5-5 to TRBJ2-5, with a possible D match to TRBD2 (6 bases). V gave up 5 bases and J gave up 3 bases, with 14 bases separating them. CDR1 is SGHKS, CDR2 YYEKEE, per germline (reference sequence). The CDR3 spans 14 residues. In DNA, the CDR3 is TGTGCCAGCAGGCCGGGACTCCCCGAAGAGACCCAGTACTTC. This gives the protein CASRPGLPEETQYF.

This clone was detected once. The rearrangement joins TRBV29-1 to TRBJ2-7, with 13 bases identical to TRBD2. Germline CDR1 and CDR2: SQVTM and ANQGSEA. The length of the CDR3 is 15 residues. The ends lost 8 bases at V and 6 bases at J; junction bases unmatched: 13. The CDR3 is CSPSPRTSGSTEQYF. CDR3 nucleotides: TGCAGCCCGAGCCCTCGGACTAGCGGGAGTACCGAGCAGTACTTC.

This CDR3 is CASSVGIGEGNYGYTF. CDR3 sequence (DNA): TGTGCCAGCAGCGTAGGGATAGGGGAGGGAAACTATGGCTACACCTTC. This chain connects TRBV9 to TRBJ1-2, with a weak D call TRBD1 (5 bases). The CDR3 spans 16 residues. V was trimmed by 0 bases and J by 2 bases, leaving 14 bases between them. Germline values: CDR1 SGDLS, CDR2 YYNGEE.

This chain joins TRBV28 and TRBJ1-2; 7 nucleotides line up with TRBD1. V was clipped by 5 bases and J by 0 bases; unmatched bases: 6. The CDR3 covers 15 residues. Germline values: CDR1 MDHEN, CDR2 SYDVKM. DNA of the CDR3: TGTGCCAGCAGTGGGGACAGCCTTTCTAACTATGGCTACACCTTC. This codes for CASSGDSLSNYGYTF.

This chain joins TRBV28 and TRBJ2-5, with 10 bases lining up with TRBD1. Germline lookup yields CDR1 MDHEN and CDR2 SYDVKM. V lost 6 bases and J lost 5; bases outside the gene matches: 9. The CDR3 contains 15 residues. CDR3 bases: TGTGCCAGCAGCTCGGCCGGGACAGGGGTGGAGACCCAGTACTTC. The encoded protein is CASSSAGTGVETQYF.

The chain carries TRBV19 and TRBJ2-2; 14 positions match TRBD2. CDR3 length: 18 residues. After removal of 0 bases from V and 4 bases from J, the junction contained 4 bases not matched to a gene. Germline CDR1 LNHDA, CDR2 SQIVND (reference sequence). CDR3 sequence: CASSIEPGTSGSTGELFF. The CDR3 DNA reads as TGTGCCAGTAGTATAGAGCCCGGGACTAGCGGGAGCACCGGGGAGCTGTTTTTT.

The rearrangement joins TRBV18 to TRBJ1-1; D remains unclear. The CDR3 is made up of 14 amino acids. Germline V lookup: CDR1 KGHSH, CDR2 LQKENI. V was cut by 3 bases and J by 1 base, with 9 bases left in between. The CDR3 DNA follows: TGTGCCAGCTCACCGTCTGGTAGGAACACTGAAGCTTTCTTT. As protein: CASSPSGRNTEAFF.

This clone was found once. Here the CDR3 DNA reads TGTGCCAGTGCCCGGACAGGGGGTTATGGCTACACCTTC. It is translated as CASARTGGYGYTF. The chain links TRBV19 to TRBJ1-2; 10 nucleotides line up with TRBD1. Germline V gene lookup returns CDR1 LNHDA and CDR2 SQIVND (reference sequence). Germline trimming cut 8 bases from V and 5 bases from J; bases unmatched to any gene: 5. This CDR3 comprises 13 residues. The complete variable domain, with remaining parts taken from reference TRBV19 and TRBJ1-2, reads DGGITQSPKYLFRKEGQNVTLSCEQNLNHDAMYWYRQDPGQGLRLIYYSQIVNDFQKGDIAEGYSVSREKKESFPLTVTSAQKNPTAFYLCASARTGGYGYTFGSGTRLTVV.

This clone was seen just once. The CDR3 sequence is CASSPEGFDSPLHF. The DNA for the CDR3 is TGTGCCAGCAGCCCGGAGGGTTTCGATTCACCCCTCCACTTT. The rearrangement uses TRBV5-6 and TRBJ1-6; no definite D call. The CDR3 loop spans 14 amino acids. The germline V gene has CDR1 SGHDT and CDR2 YYEEEE. Trimming took 4 bases from V and 8 from J, leaving 13 bases between them.

The CDR3 nucleotides read TGTGCCAGCAGCTTAGTGGCGCGGAACTTTTATAGCAATCAGCCCCAGCATTTT. Encoded protein: CASSLVARNFYSNQPQHF. V gene TRBV7-2 combines with J gene TRBJ1-5; the D is unclear. CDR3 length: 18 amino acids. CDR1 and CDR2 from the germline V gene are SGHTA and FQGNSA. V was shortened by 1 base and J by 0 bases, with 16 bases between the two germline ends.

Worth noting for this clone: This specimen includes other DNA sequences encoding the same CDR3. This chain links TRBV19 with TRBJ1-3; D remains ambiguous. This CDR3 is 15 amino acids long. Looked up from germline, CDR1 is LNHDA and CDR2 is SQIVND (reference sequence). Trimming removed 0 bases at V and 1 base at J, with 7 bases between. Here the CDR3 DNA reads TGTGCCAGTAGTATAGATCGGGGTTCTGGAAACACCATATATTTT. Translated, it gives CASSIDRGSGNTIYF.

This chain links TRBV5-1 with TRBJ2-1; D is possibly TRBD1 (6 bases). The V and J ends lost 7 bases and 0 bases respectively, with 20 bases between them. The CDR3 covers 17 residues. Germline CDR1 SGHRS, CDR2 YFSETQ. The CDR3 region has the DNA TGCGCCAGCGCATTGGGGTCGGGACACTTCTCCTACAATGAGCAGTTCTTC. Encoded protein: CASALGSGHFSYNEQFF.

The table lists this clone with a few counts. This chain links TRBV7-9 with TRBJ2-7, with a weak D call TRBD2 (5 bases). Germline CDR1 SEHNR, CDR2 FQNEAQ (reference sequence). The CDR3 has 13 amino acids. V was clipped by 1 base and J by 7 bases, with 11 bases between them. The CDR3 coding sequence is TGTGCCAGCAGCTTAGTCCGGGAAGGGGAGCAGTACTTC. This encodes CASSLVREGEQYF. Drawing the rest from reference TRBV7-9 and TRBJ2-7, the complete variable domain is DTGVSQNPRHKITKRGQNVTFRCDPISEHNRLYWYRQTLGQGPEFLTYFQNEAQLEKSRLLSDRFSAERPKGSFSTLEIQRTEQGDSAMYLCASSLVREGEQYFGPGTRLTVT.